The next 3 T cell receptor beta chains were all read from a single sample in a study of T cells in Graves' hyperthyroidism and ophthalmopathy. TCR beta CDR3 regions were amplified from RNA transcripts. The HTBI primer set served for first-round RT-PCR of the TCR CDR3. Via MiXCR, TCRdb re-called the multiplex PCR reads, giving one row per CDR3 protein. The sample contains approximately 590,000 distinct CDR3 sequences, around a sixth of which appear only once. The material sequenced was blood. These receptors came from a woman in her 30s with Graves' hyperthyroidism.

This chain uses TRBV19 with TRBJ2-3; 12 bases are a match to TRBD2. CDR1 and CDR2 from the germline V gene are LNHDA and SQIVND (reference sequence). CDR3 length: 14 amino acids. V lost 4 bases to trimming and J lost 5 bases; unmatched junction nucleotides: 1. CDR3 nucleotides: TGTGCCAGTAGTACGGGACTAGCGGGAGATACGCAGTATTTT. Translating gives CASSTGLAGDTQYF.

The table lists this clonotype with many counts. The chain combines TRBV6-5 with TRBJ2-7; TRBD1 might be the D (7 bases). This CDR3 has 16 amino acids. Germline lookup yields CDR1 MNHEY and CDR2 SVGAGI. Trimming removed 2 bases from V and 4 bases from J, with 18 bases in between. The CDR3, as DNA: TGTGCCAGCAGTTACGGACTACGGACAGGACTTTACGAGCAGTACTTC. Its protein product is CASSYGLRTGLYEQYF.

The table lists this clonotype with many counts. The chain carries TRBV5-1 and TRBJ1-1; the D gene is possibly TRBD1 (6 bases). The CDR3 extends over 14 amino acids. In germline, CDR1 is SGHRS, CDR2 YFSETQ. V shed 5 bases and J shed 1 base, with 12 bases lying between them. DNA for the CDR3: TGCGCCAGCAGAACCGGGACATCGAACACTGAAGCTTTCTTT. Translated: CASRTGTSNTEAFF.